This TCR beta chain came from a study of control samples from healthy donors and cancer patients. Generated by immunoSEQ multiplex PCR, the TCRdb table keeps only in-frame clones and is missing some. Its table lists about 200,000 clones. The source of this sequence is a woman aged 25 to 39 in good health. Sequenced material: blood.

The CDR3 DNA reads TGTGCCAGCAGCTTGGCTGGGGGGCCGAACACTGAAGCTTTCTTT. Translating gives CASSLAGGPNTEAFF. The gene calls are TRBV7-9 and TRBJ1-1; weak D call: TRBD1 (6 bases). Germline V lookup: CDR1 SEHNR, CDR2 FQNEAQ (reference sequence). This CDR3 spans 15 amino acids. Trimming left V 3 bases short and J 1 base short, with 12 bases between.